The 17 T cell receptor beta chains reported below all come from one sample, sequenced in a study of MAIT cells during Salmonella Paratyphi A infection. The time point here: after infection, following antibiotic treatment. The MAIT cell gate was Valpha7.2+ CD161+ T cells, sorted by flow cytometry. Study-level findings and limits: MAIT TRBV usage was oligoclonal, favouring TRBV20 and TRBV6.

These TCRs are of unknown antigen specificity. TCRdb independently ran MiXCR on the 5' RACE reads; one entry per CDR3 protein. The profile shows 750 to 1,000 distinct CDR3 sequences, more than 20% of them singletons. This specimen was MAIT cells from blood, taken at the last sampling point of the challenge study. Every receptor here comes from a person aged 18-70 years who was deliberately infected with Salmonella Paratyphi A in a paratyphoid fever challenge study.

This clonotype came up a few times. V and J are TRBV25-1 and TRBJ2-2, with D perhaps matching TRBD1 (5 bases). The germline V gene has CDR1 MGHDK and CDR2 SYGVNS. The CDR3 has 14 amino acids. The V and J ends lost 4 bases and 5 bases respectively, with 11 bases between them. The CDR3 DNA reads TGTGCCAGCAGTGGGCAGGGTGAGACCGGGGAGCTGTTTTTT. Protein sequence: CASSGQGETGELFF.

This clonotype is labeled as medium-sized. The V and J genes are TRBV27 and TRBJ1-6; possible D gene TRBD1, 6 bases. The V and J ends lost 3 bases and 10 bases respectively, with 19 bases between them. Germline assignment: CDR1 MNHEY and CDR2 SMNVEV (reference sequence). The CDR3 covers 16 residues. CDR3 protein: CASSFQSPDSGSPLHF. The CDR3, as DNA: TGTGCCAGCAGTTTCCAATCCCCGGACAGCGGGTCACCCCTCCACTTT.

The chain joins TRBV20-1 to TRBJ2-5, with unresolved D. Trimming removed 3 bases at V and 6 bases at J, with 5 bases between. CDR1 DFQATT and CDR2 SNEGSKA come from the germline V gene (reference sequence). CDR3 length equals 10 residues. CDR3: CSARSQTQYF. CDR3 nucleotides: TGCAGTGCTAGGTCTCAGACCCAGTACTTC.

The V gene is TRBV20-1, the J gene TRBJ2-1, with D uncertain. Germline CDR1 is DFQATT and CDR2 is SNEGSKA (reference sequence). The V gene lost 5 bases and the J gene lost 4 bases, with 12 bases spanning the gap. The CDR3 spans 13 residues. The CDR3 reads CSAGLGYYNEQFF. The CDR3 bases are TGCAGTGCTGGGCTCGGGTATTACAATGAGCAGTTCTTC.

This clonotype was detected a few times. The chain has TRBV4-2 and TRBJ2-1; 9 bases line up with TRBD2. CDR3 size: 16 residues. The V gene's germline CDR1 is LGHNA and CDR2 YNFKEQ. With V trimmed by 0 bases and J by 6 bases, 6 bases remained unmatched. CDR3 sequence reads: CASSQDGGGGANEQFF. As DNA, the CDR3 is TGTGCCAGCAGCCAAGACGGAGGCGGGGGGGCCAATGAGCAGTTCTTC.

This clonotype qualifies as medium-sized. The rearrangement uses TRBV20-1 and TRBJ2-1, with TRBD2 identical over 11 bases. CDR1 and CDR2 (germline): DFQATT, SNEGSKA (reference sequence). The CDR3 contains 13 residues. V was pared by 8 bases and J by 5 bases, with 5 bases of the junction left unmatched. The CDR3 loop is CSCKGLADNEQFF. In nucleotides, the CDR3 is TGCAGTTGCAAGGGACTAGCGGACAATGAGCAGTTCTTC.

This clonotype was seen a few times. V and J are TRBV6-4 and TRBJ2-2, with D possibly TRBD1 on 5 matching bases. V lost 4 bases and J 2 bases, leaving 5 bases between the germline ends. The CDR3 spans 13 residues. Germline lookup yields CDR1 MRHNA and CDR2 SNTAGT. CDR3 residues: CASSGTNTGELFF. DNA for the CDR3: TGTGCCAGCAGTGGGACAAACACCGGGGAGCTGTTTTTT.

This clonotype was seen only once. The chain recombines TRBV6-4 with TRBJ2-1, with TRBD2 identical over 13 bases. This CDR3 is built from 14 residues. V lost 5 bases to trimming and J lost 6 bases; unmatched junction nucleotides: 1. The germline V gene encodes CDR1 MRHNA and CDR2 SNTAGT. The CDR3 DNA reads TGTGCCAGCAGTAGACTAGCGGGGGGCAATGAGCAGTTCTTC. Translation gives CASSRLAGGNEQFF.

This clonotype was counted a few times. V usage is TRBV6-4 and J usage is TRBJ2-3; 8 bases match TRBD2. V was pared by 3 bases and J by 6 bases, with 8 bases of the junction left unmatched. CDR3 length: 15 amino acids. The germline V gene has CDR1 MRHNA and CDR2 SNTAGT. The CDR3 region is CASSDGGGPGDTQYF. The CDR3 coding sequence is TGTGCCAGCAGTGATGGCGGGGGGCCGGGGGATACGCAGTATTTT.

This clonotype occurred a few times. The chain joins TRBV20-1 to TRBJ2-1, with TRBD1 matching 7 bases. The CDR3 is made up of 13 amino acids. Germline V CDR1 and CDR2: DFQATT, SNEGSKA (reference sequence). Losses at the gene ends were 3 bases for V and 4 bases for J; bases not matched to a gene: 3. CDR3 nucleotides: TGCAGTGCTAGGGGGACAGATTACAATGAGCAGTTCTTC. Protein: CSARGTDYNEQFF.

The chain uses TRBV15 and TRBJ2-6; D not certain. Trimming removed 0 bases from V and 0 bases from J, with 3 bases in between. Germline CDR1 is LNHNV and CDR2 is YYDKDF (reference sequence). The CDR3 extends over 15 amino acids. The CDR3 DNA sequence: TGTGCCACCAGCAGAGATCACTCTGGGGCCAACGTCCTGACTTTC. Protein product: CATSRDHSGANVLTF. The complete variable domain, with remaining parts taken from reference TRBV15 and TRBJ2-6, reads DAMVIQNPRYQVTQFGKPVTLSCSQTLNHNVMYWYQQKSSQAPKLLFHYYDKDFNNEADTPDNFQSRRPNTSFCFLDIRSPGLGDTAMYLCATSRDHSGANVLTFGAGSRLTVL.

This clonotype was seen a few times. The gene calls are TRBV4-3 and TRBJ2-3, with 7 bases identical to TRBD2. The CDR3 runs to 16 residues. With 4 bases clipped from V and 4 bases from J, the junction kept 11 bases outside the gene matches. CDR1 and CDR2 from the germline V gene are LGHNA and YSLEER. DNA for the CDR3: TGCGCCAGCAGCCCCACGGGGGAGGGCGGGGCAGATACGCAGTATTTT. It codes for CASSPTGEGGADTQYF.

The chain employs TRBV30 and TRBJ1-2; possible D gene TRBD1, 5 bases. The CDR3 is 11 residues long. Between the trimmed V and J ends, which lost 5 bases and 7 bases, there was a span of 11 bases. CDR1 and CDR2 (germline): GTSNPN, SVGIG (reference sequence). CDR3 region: CAWGGPRGYTF. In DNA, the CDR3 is TGTGCCTGGGGGGGACCCCGTGGCTACACCTTC.

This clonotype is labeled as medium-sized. The CDR3 sequence: CASSPGQDVGEQYF. The CDR3 DNA sequence: TGTGCCAGCAGCCCGGGACAGGACGTCGGCGAGCAGTACTTC. V usage is TRBV4-2 and J usage is TRBJ2-7, with 8 nucleotides matching TRBD1. CDR1 LGHNA and CDR2 YNFKEQ come from the germline V gene. The CDR3 sequence is 14 residues long. V lost 4 bases and J lost 6; bases outside the gene matches: 8.

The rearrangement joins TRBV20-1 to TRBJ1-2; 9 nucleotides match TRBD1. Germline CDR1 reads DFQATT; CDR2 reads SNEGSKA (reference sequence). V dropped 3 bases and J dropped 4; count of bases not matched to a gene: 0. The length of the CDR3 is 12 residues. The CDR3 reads CSARDRGYGYTF. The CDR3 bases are TGCAGTGCTAGGGACAGGGGCTATGGCTACACCTTC.

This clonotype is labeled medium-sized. The CDR3 DNA is TGTGCCAGCAGCCGGGAGACTAGCGGGGGGTCCCCCTACAATGAGCAGTTCTTC. Translating gives CASSRETSGGSPYNEQFF. The chain combines TRBV4-2 with TRBJ2-1; TRBD2 aligns across 13 bases. V lost 4 bases to trimming and J lost 2 bases; unmatched junction nucleotides: 8. Germline V lookup: CDR1 LGHNA, CDR2 YNFKEQ. The CDR3 is 18 amino acids.

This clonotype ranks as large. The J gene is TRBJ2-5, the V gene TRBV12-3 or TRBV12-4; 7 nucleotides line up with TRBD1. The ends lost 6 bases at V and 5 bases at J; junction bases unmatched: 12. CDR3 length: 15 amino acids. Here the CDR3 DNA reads TGTGCCAGCAGGGCATCCGGGACAGTTCCGGAGACCCAGTACTTC. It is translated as CASRASGTVPETQYF.